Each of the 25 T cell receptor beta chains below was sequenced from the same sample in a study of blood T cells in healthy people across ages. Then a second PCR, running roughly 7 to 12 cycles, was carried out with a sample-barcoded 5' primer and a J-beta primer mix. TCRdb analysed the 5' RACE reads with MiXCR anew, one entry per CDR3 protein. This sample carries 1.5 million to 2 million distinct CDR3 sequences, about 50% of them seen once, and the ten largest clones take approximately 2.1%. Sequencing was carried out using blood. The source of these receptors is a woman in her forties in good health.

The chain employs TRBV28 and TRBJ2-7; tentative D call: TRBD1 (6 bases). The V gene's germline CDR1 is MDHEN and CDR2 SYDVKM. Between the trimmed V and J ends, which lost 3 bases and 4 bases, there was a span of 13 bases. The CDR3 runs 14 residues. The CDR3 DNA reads TGTGCCAGCAGTTTTTGGCAGGGGAGTTACGAGCAGTACTTC. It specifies CASSFWQGSYEQYF.

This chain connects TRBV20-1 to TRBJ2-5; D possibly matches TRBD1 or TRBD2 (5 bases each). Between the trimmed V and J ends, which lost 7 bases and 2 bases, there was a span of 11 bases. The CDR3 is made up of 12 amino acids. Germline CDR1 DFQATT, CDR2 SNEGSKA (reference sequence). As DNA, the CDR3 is TGCAGTGGAAGGGACCCGCAAGAGACCCAGTACTTC. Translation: CSGRDPQETQYF.

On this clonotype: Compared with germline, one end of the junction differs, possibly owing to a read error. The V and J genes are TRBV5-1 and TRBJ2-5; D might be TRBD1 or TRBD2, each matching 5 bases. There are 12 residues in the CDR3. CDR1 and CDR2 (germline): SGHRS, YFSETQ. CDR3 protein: CAGREGWDEQYF. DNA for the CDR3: TGCGCCGGCAGAGAGGGGTGGGATGAGCAGTACTTC.

The CDR3 sequence is CASSLPHGGNTEAFF. The DNA of the CDR3 is TGTGCCAGCAGTTTACCCCATGGGGGGAACACTGAAGCTTTCTTT. The genes are TRBV28 and TRBJ1-1; the D gene is possibly TRBD1 (5 bases). The CDR3 totals 15 residues. Germline CDR1 and CDR2: MDHEN and SYDVKM. The V and J ends lost 2 bases and 1 base respectively, with 11 bases between them. The full variable domain, with the rest looked up from reference TRBV28 and TRBJ1-1, is DVKVTQSSRYLVKRTGEKVFLECVQDMDHENMFWYRQDPGLGLRLIYFSYDVKMKEKGDIPEGYSVSREKKERFSLILESASTNQTSMYLCASSLPHGGNTEAFFGQGTRLTVV.

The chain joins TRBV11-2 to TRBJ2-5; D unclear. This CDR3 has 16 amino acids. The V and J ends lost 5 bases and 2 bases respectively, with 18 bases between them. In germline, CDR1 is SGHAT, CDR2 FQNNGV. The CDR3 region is CASSPHRSRLQETQYF. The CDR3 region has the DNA TGTGCCAGCAGCCCCCATCGGTCACGGCTTCAAGAGACCCAGTACTTC.

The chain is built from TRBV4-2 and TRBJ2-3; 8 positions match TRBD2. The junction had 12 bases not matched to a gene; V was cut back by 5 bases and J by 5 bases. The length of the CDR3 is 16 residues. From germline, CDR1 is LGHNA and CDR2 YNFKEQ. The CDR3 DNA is TGTGCCAGCAGCAAGGGTGCGGACCTAGCGGGAGATACGCAGTATTTT. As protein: CASSKGADLAGDTQYF.

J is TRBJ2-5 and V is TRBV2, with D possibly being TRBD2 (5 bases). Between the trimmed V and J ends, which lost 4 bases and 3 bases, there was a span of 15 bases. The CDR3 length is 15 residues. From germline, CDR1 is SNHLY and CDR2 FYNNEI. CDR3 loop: CASSVLASTKETQYF. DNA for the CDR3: TGTGCCAGCAGTGTATTAGCGTCTACCAAAGAGACCCAGTACTTC.

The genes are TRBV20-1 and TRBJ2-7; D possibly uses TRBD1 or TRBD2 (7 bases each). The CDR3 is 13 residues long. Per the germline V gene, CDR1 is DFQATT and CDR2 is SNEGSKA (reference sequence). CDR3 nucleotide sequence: TGCACCGTACCCCCAGGGGGAGGGAATGAGCAGTACTTC. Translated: CTVPPGGGNEQYF.

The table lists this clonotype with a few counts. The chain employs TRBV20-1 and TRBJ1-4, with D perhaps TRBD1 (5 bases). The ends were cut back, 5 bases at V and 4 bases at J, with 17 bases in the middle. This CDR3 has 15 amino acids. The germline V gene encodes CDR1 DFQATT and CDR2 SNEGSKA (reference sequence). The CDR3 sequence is CSADRDGGINEKLFF. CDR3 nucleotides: TGCAGTGCTGATCGGGACGGAGGGATTAATGAAAAACTGTTTTTT.

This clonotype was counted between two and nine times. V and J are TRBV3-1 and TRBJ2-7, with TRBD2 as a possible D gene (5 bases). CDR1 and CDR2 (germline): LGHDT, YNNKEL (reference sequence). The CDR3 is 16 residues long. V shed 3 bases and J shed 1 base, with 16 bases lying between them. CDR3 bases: TGTGCCAGCAGCCATCTCCCTCTTGGGAGATCCTACGAGCAGTACTTC. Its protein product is CASSHLPLGRSYEQYF.

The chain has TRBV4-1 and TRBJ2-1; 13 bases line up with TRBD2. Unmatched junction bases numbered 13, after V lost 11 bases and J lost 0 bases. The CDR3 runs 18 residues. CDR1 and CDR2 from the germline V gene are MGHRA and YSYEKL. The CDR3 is CAGRGLAGPPSSYNEQFF. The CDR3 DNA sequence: TGCGCCGGTAGGGGACTAGCGGGGCCTCCCAGCTCCTACAATGAGCAGTTCTTC.

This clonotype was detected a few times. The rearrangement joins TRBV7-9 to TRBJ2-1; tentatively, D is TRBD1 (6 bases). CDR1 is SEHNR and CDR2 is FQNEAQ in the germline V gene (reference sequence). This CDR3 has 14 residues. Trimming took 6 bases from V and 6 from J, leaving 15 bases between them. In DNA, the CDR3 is TGTGCCAGCAGACATGACGCCAGGGGCAATGAGCAGTTCTTC. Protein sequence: CASRHDARGNEQFF.

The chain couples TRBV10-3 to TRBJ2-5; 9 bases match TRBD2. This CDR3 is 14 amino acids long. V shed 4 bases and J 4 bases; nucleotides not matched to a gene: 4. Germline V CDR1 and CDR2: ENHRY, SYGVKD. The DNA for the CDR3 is TGTGCCATCAGTGGCGGGGGGGGTCGAGAGACCCAGTACTTC. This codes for CAISGGGGRETQYF.

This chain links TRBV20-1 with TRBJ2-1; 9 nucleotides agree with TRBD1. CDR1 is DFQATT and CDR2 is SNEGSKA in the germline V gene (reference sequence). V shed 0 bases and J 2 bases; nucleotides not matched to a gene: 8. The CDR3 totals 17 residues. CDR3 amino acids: CSARDPGTGRPYNEQFF. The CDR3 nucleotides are TGCAGTGCTAGAGATCCTGGGACAGGGAGGCCCTACAATGAGCAGTTCTTC.

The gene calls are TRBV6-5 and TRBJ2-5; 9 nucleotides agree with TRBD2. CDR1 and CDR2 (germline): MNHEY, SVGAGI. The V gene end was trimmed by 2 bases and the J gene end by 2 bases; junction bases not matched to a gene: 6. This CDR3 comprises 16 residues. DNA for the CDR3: TGTGCCAGCAGTTACGGAATGGCGGGGGGGCAAGAGACCCAGTACTTC. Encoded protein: CASSYGMAGGQETQYF.

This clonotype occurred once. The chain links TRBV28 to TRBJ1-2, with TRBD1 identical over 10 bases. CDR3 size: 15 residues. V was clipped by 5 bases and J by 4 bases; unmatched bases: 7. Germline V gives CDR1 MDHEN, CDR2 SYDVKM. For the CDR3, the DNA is TGTGCCAGCAGTGAAGGGACAGGGGACCCCTATGGCTACACCTTC. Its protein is CASSEGTGDPYGYTF.

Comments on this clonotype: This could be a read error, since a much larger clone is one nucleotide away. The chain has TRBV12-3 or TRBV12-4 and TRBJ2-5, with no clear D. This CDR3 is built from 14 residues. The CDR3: CAGSYRQKEETQYF. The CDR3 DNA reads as TGTGCCGGCAGCTACCGACAAAAAGAAGAGACCCAGTACTTC.

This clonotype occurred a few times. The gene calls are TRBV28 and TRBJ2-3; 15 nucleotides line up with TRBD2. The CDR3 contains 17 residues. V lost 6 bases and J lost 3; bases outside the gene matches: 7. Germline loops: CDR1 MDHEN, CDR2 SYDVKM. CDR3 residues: CASRRTSGGASTDTQYF. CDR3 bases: TGTGCCAGCAGAAGGACTAGCGGGGGGGCGTCGACAGATACGCAGTATTTT.

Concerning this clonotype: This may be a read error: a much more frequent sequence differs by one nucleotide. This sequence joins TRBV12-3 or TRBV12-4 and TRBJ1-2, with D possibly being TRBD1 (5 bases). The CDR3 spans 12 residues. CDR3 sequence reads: CASSTGRYGCTF. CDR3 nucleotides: TGTGCCAGCAGTACAGGTCGCTATGGCTGCACCTTC.

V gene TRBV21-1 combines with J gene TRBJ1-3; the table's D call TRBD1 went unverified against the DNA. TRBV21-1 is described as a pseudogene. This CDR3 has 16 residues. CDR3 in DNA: TGTGCCAGCCTCCAAGGCTGGCAGGGTACTGGAAACACCATATATTTT. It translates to CASLQGWQGTGNTIYF.

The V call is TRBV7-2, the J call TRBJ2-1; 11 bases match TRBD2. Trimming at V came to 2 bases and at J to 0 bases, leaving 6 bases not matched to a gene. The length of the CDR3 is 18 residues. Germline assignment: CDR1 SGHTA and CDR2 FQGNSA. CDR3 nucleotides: TGTGCCAGCAGCTTACTAGCGGGGGGCCTTAGCTCCTACAATGAGCAGTTCTTC. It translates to CASSLLAGGLSSYNEQFF.

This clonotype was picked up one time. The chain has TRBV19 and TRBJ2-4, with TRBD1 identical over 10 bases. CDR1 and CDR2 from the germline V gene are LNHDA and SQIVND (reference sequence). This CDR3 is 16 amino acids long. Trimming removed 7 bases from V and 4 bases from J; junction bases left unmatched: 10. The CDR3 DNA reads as TGTGCCAGTAACACTGGGACAGGGGTCGCGAAAAACATTCAGTACTTC. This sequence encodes CASNTGTGVAKNIQYF. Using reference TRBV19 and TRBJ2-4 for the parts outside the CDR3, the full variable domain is DGGITQSPKYLFRKEGQNVTLSCEQNLNHDAMYWYRQDPGQGLRLIYYSQIVNDFQKGDIAEGYSVSREKKESFPLTVTSAQKNPTAFYLCASNTGTGVAKNIQYFGAGTRLSVL.

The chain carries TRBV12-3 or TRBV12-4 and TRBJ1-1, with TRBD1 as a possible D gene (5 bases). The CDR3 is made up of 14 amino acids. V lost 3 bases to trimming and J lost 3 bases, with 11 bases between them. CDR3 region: CASSFSPGYTEAFF. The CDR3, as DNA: TGTGCCAGCAGTTTCTCTCCAGGGTACACTGAAGCTTTCTTT.

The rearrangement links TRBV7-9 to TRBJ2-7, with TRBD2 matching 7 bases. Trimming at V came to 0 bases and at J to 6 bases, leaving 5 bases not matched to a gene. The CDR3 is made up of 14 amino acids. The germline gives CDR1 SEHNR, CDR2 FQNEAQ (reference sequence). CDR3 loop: CASSLAGDYSEQYF. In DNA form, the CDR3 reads TGTGCCAGCAGCTTAGCTGGGGACTATTCCGAGCAGTACTTC.

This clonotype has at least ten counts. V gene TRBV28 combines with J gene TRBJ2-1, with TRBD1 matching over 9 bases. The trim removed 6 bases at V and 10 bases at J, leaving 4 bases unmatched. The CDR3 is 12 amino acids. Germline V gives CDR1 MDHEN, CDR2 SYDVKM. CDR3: CASRQGAREQFF. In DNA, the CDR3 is TGTGCCAGCAGACAGGGGGCTCGGGAGCAGTTCTTC.